The 25 T cell receptor beta chains in this list originate from one sample, sequenced in a study of control samples from healthy donors and cancer patients. TCRdb's table, derived via immunoSEQ multiplex PCR, lists solely in-frame clones and lacks some. This table holds 350,000 to 450,000 clones, 90% found once. Sample: PBMCs. The receptors were gathered from a man in his forties or fifties with head and neck cancer.

This clone occurred once. This chain uses TRBV6-5 with TRBJ2-7, with 10 bases fitting TRBD1. With 0 bases clipped from V and 4 bases from J, the junction kept 6 bases outside the gene matches. The CDR3 totals 16 residues. CDR1 and CDR2 (germline): MNHEY, SVGAGI. The chain's CDR3 is CASSYSLTGGFYEQYF. The CDR3 region has the DNA TGTGCCAGCAGTTACTCCCTGACAGGGGGCTTTTACGAGCAGTACTTC.

V and J are TRBV7-2 and TRBJ2-7; TRBD2 matches at 8 bases. The CDR3 contains 14 residues. Looked up from germline, CDR1 is SGHTA and CDR2 is FQGNSA. Trimming took 5 bases from V and 6 from J; bases not matched to a gene: 9. The CDR3 bases are TGTGCCAGCAGCCCCGGGGGGGGGCCTCGCGAGCAGTACTTC. It codes for CASSPGGGPREQYF.

Here the CDR3 DNA reads TGTGCCAGCAGTTATAAGGGAAGCACAGATACGCAGTATTTT. Its translation: CASSYKGSTDTQYF. V and J are TRBV7-3 and TRBJ2-3; D not certain. Germline values: CDR1 SGHTA, CDR2 FQGTGA. V lost 6 bases to trimming and J lost 0 bases, with 10 bases between them. This CDR3 spans 14 amino acids.

The genes are TRBV7-9 and TRBJ1-2; no clear D gene. Trimming removed 4 bases at V and 0 bases at J, with 12 bases between. Germline V lookup: CDR1 SEHNR, CDR2 FQNEAQ (reference sequence). CDR3 length equals 15 residues. The DNA for the CDR3 is TGTGCCAGCAGCTCCGGAACAGCCTCTAACTATGGCTACACCTTC. Translated, it gives CASSSGTASNYGYTF.

In this sample, this clone turned up a few times. CDR3 protein: CASSLPGTPLV. Here the CDR3 DNA reads TGTGCCAGCAGCCTACCCGGGACCCCTCTGGTA. This chain uses TRBV5-6 with TRBJ2-7, with D possibly being TRBD1 or TRBD2 (5 bases each). Germline loops: CDR1 SGHDT, CDR2 YYEEEE. This CDR3 spans 11 amino acids.

The chain uses TRBV7-2 and TRBJ2-2; D might be TRBD1 (6 bases). The CDR3 loop spans 15 amino acids. Germline loops: CDR1 SGHTA, CDR2 FQGNSA. V was shortened by 2 bases and J by 3 bases, with 10 bases between the two germline ends. CDR3 sequence: CASSLRGMDTGELFF. Here the CDR3 DNA reads TGTGCCAGCAGCTTAAGGGGGATGGACACCGGGGAGCTGTTTTTT.

The chain carries TRBV7-2 and TRBJ1-1, with D maybe TRBD1 (6 bases). Trimming left V 4 bases short and J 1 base short, with 10 bases between. The CDR3 is 14 residues long. Germline values: CDR1 SGHTA, CDR2 FQGNSA. The DNA of the CDR3 is TGTGCCAGCAGCTCCACGACAGGGAACACTGAAGCTTTCTTT. This translates into CASSSTTGNTEAFF.

The chain's CDR3 is CASSLGDRGNYGYTF. CDR3 in DNA: TGTGCCAGCAGCTTAGGGGACAGGGGAAACTATGGCTACACCTTC. V and J are TRBV11-2 and TRBJ1-2, with TRBD1 matching 10 bases. The CDR3 length is 15 residues. Germline CDR1 reads SGHAT; CDR2 reads FQNNGV. V lost 1 base and J lost 2; bases outside the gene matches: 1.

The J gene is TRBJ2-7, the V gene TRBV27; D is perhaps TRBD2 (6 bases). Germline assignment: CDR1 MNHEY and CDR2 SMNVEV (reference sequence). The V end lost 10 bases, the J end lost 2 bases, and 12 bases lay between the germline ends. The CDR3 covers 12 residues. This chain's CDR3 is CATSGYTYEQYF. CDR3 DNA sequence: TGTGCCACCAGCGGGTACACCTACGAGCAGTACTTC.

This rearrangement joins TRBV10-1 to TRBJ2-7; D is ambiguous. This CDR3 is 12 amino acids long. Germline V gene data show CDR1 as WNHNN and CDR2 as SYGVQD (reference sequence). V lost 2 bases and J 6 bases, leaving 8 bases between the germline ends. CDR3 bases: TGCGCCAGCAGTGAGCTGGGCGGCGAGCAGTACTTC. This codes for CASSELGGEQYF.

This chain joins TRBV5-1 and TRBJ2-2, with 9 bases fitting TRBD1. V lost 6 bases, J lost 1 base, and 7 bases stayed unmatched. The germline CDR1 and CDR2 sequences are SGHRS and YFSETQ. The CDR3 contains 16 residues. The DNA of the CDR3 is TGCGCCAGCACCTCGGGACAGGGTGGGAACACCGGGGAGCTGTTTTTT. Protein product: CASTSGQGGNTGELFF.

The rearrangement joins TRBV27 to TRBJ2-5, with D possibly being TRBD1 or TRBD2 (6 bases each). The germline CDR1 and CDR2 sequences are MNHEY and SMNVEV (reference sequence). The V end lost 0 bases, the J end lost 5 bases, and 16 bases lay between the germline ends. This CDR3 contains 16 residues. CDR3 nucleotide sequence: TGTGCCAGCAGTTTATCCTGGGGGGCATTGGAGGAGACCCAGTACTTC. Amino acids: CASSLSWGALEETQYF.

The gene calls are TRBV13 and TRBJ2-3; TRBD1 matches 9 bases. The germline V gene has CDR1 PRHDT and CDR2 FYEKMQ (reference sequence). This CDR3 has 16 amino acids. Trimming took 4 bases from V and 3 from J; bases not matched to a gene: 8. The CDR3 nucleotides read TGTGCCAGCAGCTCCAAAACCGGGACAGGGACAGATACGCAGTATTTT. Protein: CASSSKTGTGTDTQYF.

The rearrangement uses TRBV6-5 and TRBJ2-7; a weak D match, TRBD1 (5 bases). Trimming left V 7 bases short and J 0 bases short, with 7 bases between. Germline CDR1 MNHEY, CDR2 SVGAGI. This CDR3 has 12 residues. CDR3 in amino acids: CASTDSSYEQYF. CDR3 bases: TGTGCCAGCACAGACAGCTCCTACGAGCAGTACTTC.

This chain uses TRBV10-2 with TRBJ2-5, with 9 bases aligning to TRBD1. V shed 6 bases, J shed 4 bases, and the junction held 3 bases outside the gene matches. In germline, CDR1 is WSHSY, CDR2 SAAADI. The CDR3 extends over 13 amino acids. This chain's CDR3 is CASSPGQGETQYF. The CDR3 DNA reads TGCGCCAGCAGCCCGGGACAGGGAGAGACCCAGTACTTC.

The chain uses TRBV7-3 and TRBJ2-2; 9 positions match TRBD1. CDR3 size: 15 residues. The V and J ends lost 5 bases and 2 bases, in that order; junction bases with no gene match: 3. Per germline, CDR1 SGHTA and CDR2 FQGTGA. CDR3: CASSPDRGNTGELFF. The CDR3, as DNA: TGTGCCAGCAGCCCGGACAGGGGAAACACCGGGGAGCTGTTTTTT. Full variable domain (missing parts from reference TRBV7-3 and TRBJ2-2): GAGVSQTPSNKVTEKGKYVELRCDPISGHTALYWYRQSLGQGPEFLIYFQGTGAADDSGLPNDRFFAVRPEGSVSTLKIQRTERGDSAVYLCASSPDRGNTGELFFGEGSRLTVL.

The J gene is TRBJ2-1, the V gene TRBV6-6; TRBD2 matches at 12 bases. V dropped 5 bases and J dropped 7; count of bases not matched to a gene: 12. CDR3 length: 17 amino acids. CDR1 and CDR2 (germline): MNHNY, SVGAGI (reference sequence). The CDR3 nucleotides read TGTGCCAGCAGTCGACATATTCCCCTAGCGGGGGGGAATGAGCAGTTCTTC. It specifies CASSRHIPLAGGNEQFF.

The chain's CDR3 is CASSQLAGGTDTQYF. CDR3 bases: TGTGCCAGCAGCCAACTAGCGGGGGGCACAGATACGCAGTATTTT. The chain recombines TRBV5-6 with TRBJ2-3; TRBD2 matches at 11 bases. Germline CDR1 SGHDT, CDR2 YYEEEE. The CDR3 extends over 15 amino acids. V trimming: 4 bases; J trimming: 1 base; junction bases outside the gene matches: 2.

The chain is built from TRBV6-2 or TRBV6-3 and TRBJ1-1; perhaps TRBD1 as D (5 bases). CDR1 is MNHEY and CDR2 is SVGEGT in the germline V gene. This CDR3 has 15 residues. The ends were cut back, 0 bases at V and 5 bases at J, with 13 bases in the middle. CDR3 protein: CASSYSQGTRTEAFF. The CDR3 DNA reads as TGTGCCAGCAGTTACTCGCAGGGAACGAGGACTGAAGCTTTCTTT.

This chain joins TRBV7-8 and TRBJ2-2, with 10 bases that match TRBD2. The J segment lost 7 bases and the V segment lost 5 bases, leaving 7 bases of the junction unmatched. There are 15 residues in the CDR3. The germline gives CDR1 SGHVS, CDR2 FQNEAQ. For the CDR3, the DNA is TGTGCCAGCAGCGGTAGCGGGAGGTACAGCGGGGAGCTGTTTTTT. As protein: CASSGSGRYSGELFF.

The V gene is TRBV7-2, the J gene TRBJ1-5; TRBD1 aligns across 8 bases. J lost 4 bases, V lost 5 bases, and 4 bases had no gene match. Germline V gene data show CDR1 as SGHTA and CDR2 as FQGNSA. This CDR3 region has 14 residues. The CDR3 is CASSPGGGNQPQHF. The DNA for the CDR3 is TGTGCCAGCAGCCCAGGGGGCGGGAATCAGCCCCAGCATTTT.

The CDR3 spells CASSKEREGPGELFF. CDR3 in DNA: TGTGCCAGCAGCAAAGAACGGGAGGGGCCCGGGGAGCTGTTTTTT. This chain uses TRBV21-1 with TRBJ2-2; TRBD2, the table's D call, was not compared with the DNA. TRBV21-1 represents a pseudogene. CDR3 length: 15 residues.

As for this clone: The sample has other DNA sequences that encode this CDR3 too. The CDR3 sequence is CASSQLASQPQHF. In DNA form, the CDR3 reads TGTGCCAGCAGCCAGCTTGCGAGTCAACCCCAGCATTTT. V gene TRBV4-2 combines with J gene TRBJ1-5; D unclear. Trimming removed 3 bases from V and 10 bases from J, with 13 bases in between. CDR1 LGHNA and CDR2 YNFKEQ come from the germline V gene. The CDR3 consists of 13 residues.

This rearrangement joins TRBV12-5 to TRBJ1-2, with D unresolved. V was trimmed by 5 bases and J by 4 bases, leaving 14 bases between them. The CDR3 runs to 14 residues. Per germline, CDR1 LGHNT and CDR2 FRNRAP. CDR3 sequence: CASGPATPTYGYTF. In nucleotides, the CDR3 is TGTGCTAGTGGTCCCGCCACGCCAACCTATGGCTACACCTTC.

The rearrangement uses TRBV7-2 and TRBJ2-3, with 9 bases aligning to TRBD1. Germline V CDR1 and CDR2: SGHTA, FQGNSA. The CDR3 totals 14 residues. The V gene end was trimmed by 8 bases and the J gene end by 1 base; junction bases not matched to a gene: 4. CDR3 sequence: CASGWDRGTDTQYF. The CDR3 coding sequence is TGTGCCAGCGGCTGGGACAGGGGCACAGATACGCAGTATTTT.